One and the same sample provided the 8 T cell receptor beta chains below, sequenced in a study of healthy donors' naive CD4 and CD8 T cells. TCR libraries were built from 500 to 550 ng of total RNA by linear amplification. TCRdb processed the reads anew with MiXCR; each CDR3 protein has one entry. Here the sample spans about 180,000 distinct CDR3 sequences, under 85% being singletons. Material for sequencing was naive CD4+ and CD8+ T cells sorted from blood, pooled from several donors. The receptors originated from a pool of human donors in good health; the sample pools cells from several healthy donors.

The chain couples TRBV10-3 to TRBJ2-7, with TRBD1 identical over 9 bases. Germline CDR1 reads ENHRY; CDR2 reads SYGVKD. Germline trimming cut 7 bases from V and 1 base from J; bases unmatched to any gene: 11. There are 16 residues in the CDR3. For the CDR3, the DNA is TGTGCCATCATCAACACCCGGGACAGGGAGTCCTACGAGCAGTACTTC. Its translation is CAIINTRDRESYEQYF.

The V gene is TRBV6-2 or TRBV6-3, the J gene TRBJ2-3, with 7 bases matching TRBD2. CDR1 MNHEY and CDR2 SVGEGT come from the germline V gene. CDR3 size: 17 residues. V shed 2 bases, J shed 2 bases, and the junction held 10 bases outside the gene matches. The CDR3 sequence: CASSYPGGGFITDTQYF. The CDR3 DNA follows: TGTGCCAGCAGTTACCCGGGAGGCGGATTTATCACAGATACGCAGTATTTT.

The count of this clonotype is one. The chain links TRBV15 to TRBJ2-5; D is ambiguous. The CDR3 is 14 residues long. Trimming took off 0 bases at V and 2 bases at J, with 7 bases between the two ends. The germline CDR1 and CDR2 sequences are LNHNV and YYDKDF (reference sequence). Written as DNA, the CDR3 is TGTGCCACCAGCAGAGAGCCGGGTCAAGAGACCCAGTACTTC. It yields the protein CATSREPGQETQYF. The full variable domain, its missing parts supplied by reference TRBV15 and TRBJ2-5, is DAMVIQNPRYQVTQFGKPVTLSCSQTLNHNVMYWYQQKSSQAPKLLFHYYDKDFNNEADTPDNFQSRRPNTSFCFLDIRSPGLGDTAMYLCATSREPGQETQYFGPGTRLLVL.

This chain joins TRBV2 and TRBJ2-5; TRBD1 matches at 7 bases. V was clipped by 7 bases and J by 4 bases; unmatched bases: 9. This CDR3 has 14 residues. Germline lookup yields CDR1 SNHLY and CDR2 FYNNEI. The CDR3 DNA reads TGTGCCAGCACGCCGGGGCCAGGGGGAGAGACCCAGTACTTC. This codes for CASTPGPGGETQYF.

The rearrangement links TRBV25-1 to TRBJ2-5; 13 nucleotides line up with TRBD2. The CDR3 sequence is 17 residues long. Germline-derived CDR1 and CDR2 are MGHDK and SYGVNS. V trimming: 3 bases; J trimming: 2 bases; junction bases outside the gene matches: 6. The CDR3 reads CASSDPLAGGTQETQYF. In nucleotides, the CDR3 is TGTGCCAGCAGTGACCCACTAGCGGGAGGGACTCAAGAGACCCAGTACTTC. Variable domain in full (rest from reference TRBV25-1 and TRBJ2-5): EADIYQTPRYLVIGTGKKITLECSQTMGHDKMYWYQQDPGMELHLIHYSYGVNSTEKGDLSSESTVSRIRTEHFPLTLESARPSHTSQYLCASSDPLAGGTQETQYFGPGTRLLVL.

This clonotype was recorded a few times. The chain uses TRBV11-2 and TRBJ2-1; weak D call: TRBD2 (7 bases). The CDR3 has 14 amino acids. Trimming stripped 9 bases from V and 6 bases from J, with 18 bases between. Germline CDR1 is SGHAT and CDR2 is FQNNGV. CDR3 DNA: TGTGCCAGTAGAGTCGCGGGGGCCGGCAATGAGCAGTTCTTC. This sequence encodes CASRVAGAGNEQFF.

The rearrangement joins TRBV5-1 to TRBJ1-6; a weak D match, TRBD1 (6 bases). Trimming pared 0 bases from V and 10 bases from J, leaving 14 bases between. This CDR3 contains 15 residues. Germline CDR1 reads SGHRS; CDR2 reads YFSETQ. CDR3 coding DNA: TGCGCCAGCAGCTTGGAAGGGATAGGGGGATCACCCCTCCACTTT. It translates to CASSLEGIGGSPLHF.

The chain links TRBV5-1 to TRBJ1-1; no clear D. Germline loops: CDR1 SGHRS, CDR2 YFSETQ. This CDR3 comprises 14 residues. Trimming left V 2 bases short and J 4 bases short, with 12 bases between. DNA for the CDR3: TGCGCCAGCAGCTTAGGGCCGAGCACCACTGAAGCTTTCTTT. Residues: CASSLGPSTTEAFF.